The 25 T cell receptor beta chains listed next were all sequenced from one sample in a study of T cells after posttransplantation cyclophosphamide. Using immunoSEQ multiplex PCR, the repertoire was profiled, and TCRdb retains in-frame clones only, with some absent. The repertoire includes some 20,000 clones, over 95% of them detected once, and roughly 0.17% sits in the top ten. Cells defined as naive were viable CD3+CD4+ or CD3+CD8+ and CCR7+CD45RA+CD45RO-CD95-CD27+CD28+. Material for sequencing was naive CD4+ T cells sorted from PBMCs. Receptors originate from a man aged 35-49 years in good health, CMV-negative, and a related stem cell transplant donor.

This chain joins TRBV4-3 and TRBJ2-1; 8 nucleotides agree with TRBD2. V lost 0 bases to trimming and J lost 9 bases; unmatched junction nucleotides: 7. The CDR3 runs to 15 residues. Germline V gives CDR1 LGHNA, CDR2 YSLEER. CDR3: CASSQELAVAGEQFF. The CDR3 region has the DNA TGCGCCAGCAGCCAAGAACTAGCGGTGGCGGGTGAGCAGTTCTTC.

This clone was counted a single time. The chain couples TRBV2 to TRBJ1-6; TRBD1 might be the D (6 bases). V dropped 9 bases and J dropped 9 bases, with 21 bases sitting between them. Germline CDR1 reads SNHLY; CDR2 reads FYNNEI. The CDR3 has 15 amino acids. The CDR3 spells CARKPPTGGRSPLHF. Here the CDR3 DNA reads TGTGCCAGAAAACCTCCGACAGGCGGACGTTCACCCCTCCACTTT. Full variable domain (outside the CDR3, taken from reference TRBV2 and TRBJ1-6): EPEVTQTPSHQVTQMGQEVILRCVPISNHLYFYWYRQILGQKVEFLVSFYNNEISEKSEIFDDQFSVERPDGSNFTLKIRSTKLEDSAMYFCARKPPTGGRSPLHFGNGTRLTVT.

V gene TRBV5-4 combines with J gene TRBJ2-7; 7 bases match TRBD2. This CDR3 contains 13 residues. The germline gives CDR1 SGHNT, CDR2 YYREEE (reference sequence). J lost 1 base, V lost 3 bases, and 1 base had no gene match. Here the CDR3 DNA reads TGTGCCAGCAGCTCAGCGGGATCCTACGAGCAGTACTTC. Translated: CASSSAGSYEQYF.

CDR3 amino acids: CASSLAGGGYTF. In DNA, the CDR3 is TGTGCCAGCAGCTTAGCAGGGGGTGGCTACACCTTC. The V call is TRBV7-9, the J call TRBJ1-2, with D tentatively TRBD1 (6 bases). Between the trimmed V and J ends, which lost 0 bases and 7 bases, there was a span of 6 bases. From germline, CDR1 is SEHNR and CDR2 FQNEAQ (reference sequence). The CDR3 runs 12 residues.

The chain combines TRBV28 with TRBJ1-5, with D possibly TRBD1 on 5 matching bases. The CDR3 spans 15 residues. Germline CDR1 reads MDHEN; CDR2 reads SYDVKM. Between the trimmed V and J ends, which lost 9 bases and 2 bases, there was a span of 17 bases. The CDR3 nucleotides read TGTGCCAGTTTGGTTAGGGGCTTGGGCAATCAGCCCCAGCATTTT. It codes for CASLVRGLGNQPQHF.

This chain uses TRBV5-1 with TRBJ2-1; TRBD1 agrees at 7 bases. The V segment lost 2 bases and the J segment 4 bases; nucleotides outside the gene matches: 3. CDR1 and CDR2 (germline): SGHRS, YFSETQ. The CDR3 sequence is 14 residues long. The CDR3 sequence is CASSFSQGYNEQFF. CDR3 nucleotide sequence: TGCGCCAGCAGCTTCTCACAGGGGTACAATGAGCAGTTCTTC.

This chain links TRBV6-6 with TRBJ2-7; 9 bases are a match to TRBD1. Germline V gene data show CDR1 as MNHNY and CDR2 as SVGAGI (reference sequence). The V segment lost 0 bases and the J segment 3 bases; nucleotides outside the gene matches: 3. CDR3 length: 15 residues. The CDR3 here is CASSYSLGQGYEQYF. For the CDR3, the DNA is TGTGCCAGCAGTTACTCGCTGGGACAGGGCTACGAGCAGTACTTC.

The table lists this clone with a few counts. The V and J genes are TRBV7-6 and TRBJ2-1; D remains ambiguous. From germline, CDR1 is SGHVS and CDR2 FNYEAQ. The CDR3 runs 12 residues. Trimming cost V 0 bases and J 7 bases, with 4 bases left between them. Here the CDR3 reads CASSLALNEQFF. DNA of the CDR3: TGTGCCAGCAGCTTAGCCCTAAATGAGCAGTTCTTC.

The chain joins TRBV6-5 to TRBJ1-1; the D gene is possibly TRBD1 (6 bases). V was trimmed by 4 bases and J by 3 bases, leaving 12 bases between them. This CDR3 has 14 amino acids. Germline CDR1 and CDR2: MNHEY and SVGAGI. The CDR3 spells CASSLQGSHTEAFF. As DNA, the CDR3 is TGTGCCAGCAGTTTACAGGGTTCGCACACTGAAGCTTTCTTT.

This chain links TRBV28 with TRBJ1-4, with D uncertain. This CDR3 is built from 14 residues. The germline gives CDR1 MDHEN, CDR2 SYDVKM. V lost 2 bases and J 5 bases, leaving 9 bases between the germline ends. The CDR3 DNA follows: TGTGCCAGCAGTTTAATAGCAGTGAATGAAAAACTGTTTTTT. As protein: CASSLIAVNEKLFF. The variable domain in full, completed from reference TRBV28 and TRBJ1-4, reads DVKVTQSSRYLVKRTGEKVFLECVQDMDHENMFWYRQDPGLGLRLIYFSYDVKMKEKGDIPEGYSVSREKKERFSLILESASTNQTSMYLCASSLIAVNEKLFFGSGTQLSVL.

The chain links TRBV2 to TRBJ1-1; 11 bases line up with TRBD1. The germline CDR1 and CDR2 sequences are SNHLY and FYNNEI. J gave up 3 bases and V 6 bases, and 3 bases lay outside the gene matches. The CDR3 spans 14 residues. CDR3 nucleotides: TGTGCCAGCAGCCGGGACAGGGGGGACACTGAAGCTTTCTTT. Its translation: CASSRDRGDTEAFF. The whole variable domain, remainder taken from reference TRBV2 and TRBJ1-1, is EPEVTQTPSHQVTQMGQEVILRCVPISNHLYFYWYRQILGQKVEFLVSFYNNEISEKSEIFDDQFSVERPDGSNFTLKIRSTKLEDSAMYFCASSRDRGDTEAFFGQGTRLTVV.

V usage is TRBV30 and J usage is TRBJ2-3; D remains unclear. The V end lost 3 bases, the J end lost 0 bases, and 4 bases lay between the germline ends. CDR1 and CDR2 (germline): GTSNPN, SVGIG (reference sequence). This CDR3 spans 12 amino acids. The CDR3 coding sequence is TGTGCCTGGAGCGGGAGCACAGATACGCAGTATTTT. As protein: CAWSGSTDTQYF.

The CDR3 sequence is CASRGDIEQFF. The CDR3 nucleotides read TGTGCCAGCAGAGGGGATATTGAGCAGTTCTTC. The chain recombines TRBV25-1 with TRBJ2-1; possibly TRBD1 for D (5 bases). The CDR3 totals 11 residues. CDR1 and CDR2 (germline): MGHDK, SYGVNS. Trimming shortened V by 6 bases and J by 9 bases, and 9 bases separated the two germline ends.

This chain joins TRBV19 and TRBJ1-3; maybe TRBD1 (6 bases). The V and J ends lost 0 bases and 4 bases respectively, with 16 bases between them. CDR3 length equals 17 residues. Germline V gives CDR1 LNHDA, CDR2 SQIVND (reference sequence). The CDR3 DNA sequence: TGTGCCAGTAGTATAGATCACAGGGACTATTCCGGAAACACCATATATTTT. Residues: CASSIDHRDYSGNTIYF.

CDR3 loop: CASSTDSGSTGELFF. The CDR3 DNA sequence: TGCGCCAGCAGCACGGACAGCGGGAGTACCGGGGAGCTGTTTTTT. The rearrangement joins TRBV5-1 to TRBJ2-2, with TRBD2 matching over 8 bases. CDR1 and CDR2 from the germline V gene are SGHRS and YFSETQ. After removal of 4 bases from V and 5 bases from J, the junction contained 7 bases not matched to a gene. This CDR3 has 15 amino acids.

This chain links TRBV6-6 with TRBJ2-5; D perhaps matches TRBD2 (6 bases). The DNA matches TRBJ2-7 better at its end, which makes the J call doubtful. The CDR3 totals 13 residues. Germline V gives CDR1 MNHNY, CDR2 SVGAGI (reference sequence). This CDR3 is CASRRESGYEQYF. CDR3 DNA sequence: TGTGCCAGTCGGAGGGAGAGTGGGTACGAGCAGTACTTC.

The J gene is TRBJ2-6, the V gene TRBV7-9; D unclear. Germline-derived CDR1 and CDR2 are SEHNR and FQNEAQ (reference sequence). The CDR3 is 15 residues long. Trimming left V 3 bases short and J 2 bases short, with 8 bases between. The CDR3 DNA reads as TGTGCCAGCAGCTTTGGCGGAACTGGGGCCAACGTCCTGACTTTC. Its protein is CASSFGGTGANVLTF.

V gene TRBV6-6 combines with J gene TRBJ2-7; 7 nucleotides align to TRBD1. CDR3 length: 14 amino acids. Germline loops: CDR1 MNHNY, CDR2 SVGAGI (reference sequence). The V segment lost 5 bases and the J segment 0 bases; nucleotides outside the gene matches: 4. This CDR3 is CASSGTVSSYEQYF. DNA of the CDR3: TGTGCCAGCAGTGGGACAGTAAGCTCCTACGAGCAGTACTTC.

J is TRBJ2-7 and V is TRBV30; 7 bases match TRBD2. CDR3 length equals 12 residues. V shed 4 bases, J shed 3 bases, and the junction held 3 bases outside the gene matches. Germline lookup yields CDR1 GTSNPN and CDR2 SVGIG (reference sequence). The CDR3 DNA sequence: TGTGCCTGGACTAGCGGTTTCTACGAGCAGTACTTC. This gives the protein CAWTSGFYEQYF. The variable domain in full, completed from reference TRBV30 and TRBJ2-7, reads SQTIHQWPATLVQPVGSPLSLECTVEGTSNPNLYWYRQAAGRGLQLLFYSVGIGQISSEVPQNLSASRPQDRQFILSSKKLLLSDSGFYLCAWTSGFYEQYFGPGTRLTVT.

The gene calls are TRBV30 and TRBJ2-7, with 11 bases that match TRBD2. CDR3 length: 15 residues. The V gene end was trimmed by 2 bases and the J gene end by 6 bases; junction bases not matched to a gene: 9. CDR1 and CDR2 (germline): GTSNPN, SVGIG (reference sequence). CDR3 bases: TGTGCCTGGAGTTCCCTACTAGCGGGAGCGACCGAGCAGTACTTC. Its translation: CAWSSLLAGATEQYF.

V gene TRBV7-2 combines with J gene TRBJ2-5, with D hard to call. V lost 1 base and J 4 bases, leaving 13 bases between the germline ends. The CDR3 is 15 residues long. The germline V gene encodes CDR1 SGHTA and CDR2 FQGNSA. The CDR3 here is CASSLVSSPRETQYF. CDR3 bases: TGTGCCAGCAGCTTAGTTTCGAGTCCCCGAGAGACCCAGTACTTC.

The chain combines TRBV11-2 with TRBJ2-7; no clear D. The CDR3 totals 17 residues. The V gene lost 1 base and the J gene lost 0 bases, with 16 bases spanning the gap. Germline CDR1 reads SGHAT; CDR2 reads FQNNGV. The CDR3 DNA sequence: TGTGCCAGCAGCTTAGTTTCTCCGAGCGCGAGCTCCTACGAGCAGTACTTC. Translated, it gives CASSLVSPSASSYEQYF.

This clone was detected only once. One junction end disagrees with the germline gene, perhaps due to a read error. The genes are TRBV4-1 and TRBJ2-6; TRBD1 matches at 7 bases. The CDR3 spans 17 residues. Germline loops: CDR1 MGHRA, CDR2 YSYEKL. The CDR3 is CASSGQVFASGANILTF. Written as DNA, the CDR3 is TGCGCCAGCAGCGGACAGGTTTTTGCCTCTGGGGCCAACATCCTGACTTTC.

The chain is built from TRBV30 and TRBJ1-2; D possibly corresponds to TRBD1 (6 bases). Per the germline V gene, CDR1 is GTSNPN and CDR2 is SVGIG (reference sequence). The CDR3 is 16 residues long. The V gene lost 0 bases and the J gene lost 0 bases, with 14 bases spanning the gap. CDR3 amino acids: CAWSVPRTATNYGYTF. The CDR3 DNA follows: TGTGCCTGGAGTGTACCCCGGACAGCTACTAACTATGGCTACACCTTC.

V usage is TRBV5-1 and J usage is TRBJ1-5, with 7 bases aligning to TRBD1. The ends lost 1 base at V and 4 bases at J; junction bases unmatched: 14. Looked up from germline, CDR1 is SGHRS and CDR2 is YFSETQ. CDR3 length: 18 residues. In DNA form, the CDR3 reads TGCGCCAGCAGCTTGAAACCCAGAGCCGGACAGGATAATCAGCCCCAGCATTTT. Amino acids: CASSLKPRAGQDNQPQHF. Full variable domain (remainder filled in from reference TRBV5-1 and TRBJ1-5): KAGVTQTPRYLIKTRGQQVTLSCSPISGHRSVSWYQQTPGQGLQFLFEYFSETQRNKGNFPGRFSGRQFSNSRSEMNVSTLELGDSALYLCASSLKPRAGQDNQPQHFGDGTRLSIL.